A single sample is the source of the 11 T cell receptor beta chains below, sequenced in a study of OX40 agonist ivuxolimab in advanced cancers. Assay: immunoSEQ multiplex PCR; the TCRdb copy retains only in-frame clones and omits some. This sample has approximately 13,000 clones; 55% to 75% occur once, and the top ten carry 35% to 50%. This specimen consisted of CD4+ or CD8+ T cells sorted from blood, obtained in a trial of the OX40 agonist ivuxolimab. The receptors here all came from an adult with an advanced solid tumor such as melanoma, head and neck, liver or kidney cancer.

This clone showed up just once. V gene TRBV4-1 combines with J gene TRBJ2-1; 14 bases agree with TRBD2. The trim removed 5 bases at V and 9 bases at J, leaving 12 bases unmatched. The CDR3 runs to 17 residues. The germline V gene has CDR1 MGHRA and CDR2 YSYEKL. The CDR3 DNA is TGCGCCAGCAGCTTGCGACTAGCGGGAGGGCCCAGCGGTGAGCAGTTCTTC. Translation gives CASSLRLAGGPSGEQFF.

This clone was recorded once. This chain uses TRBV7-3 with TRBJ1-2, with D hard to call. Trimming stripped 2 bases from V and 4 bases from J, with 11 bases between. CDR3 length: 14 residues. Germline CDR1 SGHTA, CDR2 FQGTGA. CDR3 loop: CASSLVPSPYGYTF. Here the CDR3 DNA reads TGTGCCAGCAGCTTAGTCCCTAGCCCCTATGGCTACACCTTC.

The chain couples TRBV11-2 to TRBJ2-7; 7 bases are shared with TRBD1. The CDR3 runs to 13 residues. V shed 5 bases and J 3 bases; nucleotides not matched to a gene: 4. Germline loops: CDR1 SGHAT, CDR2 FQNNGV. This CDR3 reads CASSAHRGYEQYF. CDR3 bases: TGTGCCAGCAGCGCCCACAGGGGCTACGAGCAGTACTTC.

CDR3 nucleotides: TGTGCCAGCAGCTTAGAAGCGAACAATGAGCAGTTCTTC. It specifies CASSLEANNEQFF. The chain has TRBV7-9 and TRBJ2-1; D call uncertain. The CDR3 has 13 residues. Trimming took 1 base from V and 5 from J, leaving 6 bases between them. Germline V gene sequence: CDR1 SEHNR, CDR2 FQNEAQ (reference sequence).

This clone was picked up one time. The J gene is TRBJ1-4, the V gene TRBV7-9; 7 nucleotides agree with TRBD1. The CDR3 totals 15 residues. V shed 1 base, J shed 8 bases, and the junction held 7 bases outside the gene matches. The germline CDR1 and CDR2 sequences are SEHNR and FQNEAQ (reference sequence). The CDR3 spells CASSLVGQAGEKLFF. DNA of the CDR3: TGTGCCAGCAGCTTAGTAGGACAGGCGGGAGAAAAACTGTTTTTT.

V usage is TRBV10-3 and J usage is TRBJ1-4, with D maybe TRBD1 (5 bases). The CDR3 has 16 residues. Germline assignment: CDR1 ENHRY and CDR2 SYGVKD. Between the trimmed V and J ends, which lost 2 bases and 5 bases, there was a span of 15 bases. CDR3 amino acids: CAISEKSQGDNEKLFF. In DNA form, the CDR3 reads TGTGCCATCAGTGAGAAATCCCAGGGCGACAATGAAAAACTGTTTTTT.

For the CDR3, the DNA is TGCAGCGCCTCATTCCCGAGCTCTGGAAACACCATATATTTT. It translates to CSASFPSSGNTIYF. The chain is built from TRBV29-1 and TRBJ1-3; D remains ambiguous. Germline assignment: CDR1 SQVTM and CDR2 ANQGSEA. V was clipped by 7 bases and J by 0 bases, with 13 bases between them. The CDR3 spans 14 residues.

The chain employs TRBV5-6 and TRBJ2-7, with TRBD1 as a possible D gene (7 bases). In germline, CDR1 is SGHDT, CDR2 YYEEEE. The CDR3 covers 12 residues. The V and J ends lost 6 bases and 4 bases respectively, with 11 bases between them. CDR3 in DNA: TGTGCCAGCAACGCAGGGGGGTACGAGCAGTACTTC. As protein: CASNAGGYEQYF.

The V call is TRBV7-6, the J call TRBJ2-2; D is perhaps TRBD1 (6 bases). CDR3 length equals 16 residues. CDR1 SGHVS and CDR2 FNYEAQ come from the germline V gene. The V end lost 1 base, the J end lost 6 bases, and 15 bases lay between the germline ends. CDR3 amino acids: CASSLETGISSGELFF. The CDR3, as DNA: TGTGCCAGCAGCTTAGAAACAGGGATCAGCTCCGGGGAGCTGTTTTTT.

CDR3 region: CAWTRGQSSNEQFF. In DNA form, the CDR3 reads TGTGCCTGGACCAGGGGCCAGTCTTCCAATGAGCAGTTCTTC. The V gene is TRBV30, the J gene TRBJ2-1, with D possibly matching TRBD1 (6 bases). Germline CDR1 reads GTSNPN; CDR2 reads SVGIG (reference sequence). V was cut by 4 bases and J by 6 bases, with 16 bases left in between. The length of the CDR3 is 14 residues.

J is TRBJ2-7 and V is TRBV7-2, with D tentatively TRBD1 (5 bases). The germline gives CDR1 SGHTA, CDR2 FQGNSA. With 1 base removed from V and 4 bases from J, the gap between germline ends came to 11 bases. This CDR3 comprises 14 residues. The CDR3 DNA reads TGTGCCAGCAGCTTAGGGACACAGGTATACGAGCAGTACTTC. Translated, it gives CASSLGTQVYEQYF.